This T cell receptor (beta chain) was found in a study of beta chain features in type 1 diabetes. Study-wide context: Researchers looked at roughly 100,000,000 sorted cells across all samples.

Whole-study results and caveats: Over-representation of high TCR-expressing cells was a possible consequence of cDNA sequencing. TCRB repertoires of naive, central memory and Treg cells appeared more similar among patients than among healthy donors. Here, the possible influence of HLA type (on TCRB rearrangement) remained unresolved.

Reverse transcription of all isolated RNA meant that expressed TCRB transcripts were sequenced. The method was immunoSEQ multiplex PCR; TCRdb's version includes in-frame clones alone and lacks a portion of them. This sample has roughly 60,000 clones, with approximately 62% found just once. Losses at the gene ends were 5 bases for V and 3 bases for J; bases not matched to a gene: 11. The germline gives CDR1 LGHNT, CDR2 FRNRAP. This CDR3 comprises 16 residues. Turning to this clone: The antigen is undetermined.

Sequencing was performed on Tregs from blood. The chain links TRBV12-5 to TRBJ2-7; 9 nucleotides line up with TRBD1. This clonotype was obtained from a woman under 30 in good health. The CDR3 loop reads CASGPIRGQGYYEQYF. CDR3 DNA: TGTGCTAGTGGTCCGATACGGGGACAGGGATACTACGAGCAGTACTTC.